Presented here are 8 T cell receptor beta chains from one specimen sequenced in a study of cytomegalovirus exposure and HLA in healthy donors. The table came from immunoSEQ multiplex PCR; TCRdb's copy has only in-frame clones and leaves some out. The table records roughly 200,000 clones, about 81% of them present only once. The sequencing input was PBMCs. The source is a woman under 40 in good health and CMV-seronegative.

The genes are TRBV18 and TRBJ1-6, with TRBD1 matching over 9 bases. Germline CDR1 and CDR2: KGHSH and LQKENI. V lost 2 bases and J lost 5; bases outside the gene matches: 10. This CDR3 is 18 amino acids long. The CDR3 spells CASSPSLQGARNNSPLHF. CDR3 DNA sequence: TGTGCCAGCTCACCATCCTTACAGGGGGCGCGAAATAATTCACCCCTCCACTTT. The full variable domain, rest sourced from reference TRBV18 and TRBJ1-6, is NAGVMQNPRHLVRRRGQEARLRCSPMKGHSHVYWYRQLPEEGLKFMVYLQKENIIDESGMPKERFSAEFPKEGPSILRIQQVVRGDSAAYFCASSPSLQGARNNSPLHFGNGTRLTVT.

V and J are TRBV30 and TRBJ1-2; 8 positions agree with TRBD1. V shed 0 bases, J shed 4 bases, and the junction held 7 bases outside the gene matches. CDR1 and CDR2 (germline): GTSNPN, SVGIG (reference sequence). The CDR3 is made up of 15 amino acids. The CDR3 DNA follows: TGTGCCTGGAGTGTCCAGACAGGGGCGACCTATGGCTACACCTTC. This encodes CAWSVQTGATYGYTF.

The V gene is TRBV5-1, the J gene TRBJ2-1; the match to TRBD1 covers 8 bases. This CDR3 has 15 amino acids. The V segment lost 1 base and the J segment 5 bases; nucleotides outside the gene matches: 5. Germline CDR1 and CDR2: SGHRS and YFSETQ. The chain's CDR3 is CASSLQGQVNNEQFF. Here the CDR3 DNA reads TGCGCCAGCAGCTTGCAGGGACAGGTCAACAATGAGCAGTTCTTC.

Here the CDR3 reads CASSLTISREQYF. CDR3 coding DNA: TGTGCCAGCAGCTTGACCATCTCCAGGGAGCAGTACTTC. V is TRBV7-9 and J is TRBJ2-7, with D unresolved. The CDR3 consists of 13 residues. The V and J ends lost 3 bases and 7 bases respectively, with 13 bases between them. Germline V CDR1 and CDR2: SEHNR, FQNEAQ (reference sequence).

In this sample, this clone turned up a few times. The V gene is TRBV4-2, the J gene TRBJ1-2, with TRBD1 as a possible D gene (5 bases). Trimming removed 3 bases at V and 4 bases at J, with 18 bases between. CDR1 LGHNA and CDR2 YNFKEQ come from the germline V gene. The CDR3 is made up of 16 amino acids. The CDR3, as DNA: TGTGCCAGCAGCCAGCAGATAGGCAGGGATACCTATGGCTACACCTTC. Translating it yields CASSQQIGRDTYGYTF.

CDR3 protein: CASSYGDWSYNSPLHF. The CDR3 nucleotides read TGTGCCAGCAGTTACGGCGACTGGTCCTATAATTCACCCCTCCACTTT. The chain couples TRBV6-5 to TRBJ1-6; D remains unclear. The length of the CDR3 is 16 residues. Germline CDR1 is MNHEY and CDR2 is SVGAGI. V was clipped by 2 bases and J by 1 base, with 9 bases between them.

The sample holds one count of this clone. This chain links TRBV4-2 with TRBJ2-7, with D possibly TRBD1 on 5 matching bases. Germline V gene data show CDR1 as LGHNA and CDR2 as YNFKEQ. The V and J ends lost 2 bases and 2 bases respectively, with 10 bases between them. There are 14 residues in the CDR3. DNA for the CDR3: TGTGCCAGCAGCCAAAGGGGCAGAACCTACGAGCAGTACTTC. The encoded protein is CASSQRGRTYEQYF.

This clone was recorded a few times. The gene calls are TRBV9 and TRBJ2-5; 8 nucleotides match TRBD2. The CDR3 sequence is 15 residues long. Losses at the gene ends were 5 bases for V and 0 bases for J; bases not matched to a gene: 6. CDR1 is SGDLS and CDR2 is YYNGEE in the germline V gene. The CDR3, as DNA: TGTGCCAGCAGTCTGATGACTAGCGACCAAGAGACCCAGTACTTC. Its translation is CASSLMTSDQETQYF.